The 7 T cell receptor beta chains in this list originate from one sample, sequenced in a study of OX40 agonist ivuxolimab in advanced cancers. Sequencing was performed with immunoSEQ multiplex PCR; in TCRdb, only in-frame clones are kept and a portion is missing. The table has around 76,000 clones, approximately 95% seen once. The sequenced sample was CD4+ or CD8+ T cells sorted from blood, obtained in a trial of the OX40 agonist ivuxolimab. The receptors shown here come from an adult with an advanced solid tumor such as melanoma, head and neck, liver or kidney cancer.

This chain uses TRBV7-9 with TRBJ2-2; D is possibly TRBD1 (5 bases). Germline V gives CDR1 SEHNR, CDR2 FQNEAQ (reference sequence). V shed 8 bases and J shed 4 bases, with 14 bases lying between them. The CDR3 is 14 residues long. In DNA, the CDR3 is TGTGCCAGCGTATCAGGGTTGGGCACCGGGGAGCTGTTTTTT. Translation: CASVSGLGTGELFF.

CDR3 in DNA: TGTGCCAGCAGCTTATCACAGGGACGCACTGAAGCTTTCTTT. Its protein is CASSLSQGRTEAFF. The genes are TRBV7-3 and TRBJ1-1; possibly TRBD1 for D (6 bases). V was shortened by 2 bases and J by 4 bases, with 11 bases between the two germline ends. This CDR3 comprises 14 residues. Germline CDR1 is SGHTA and CDR2 is FQGTGA.

The chain carries TRBV7-9 and TRBJ2-3; tentative D call: TRBD2 (6 bases). This CDR3 comprises 16 residues. Germline-derived CDR1 and CDR2 are SEHNR and FQNEAQ (reference sequence). V was trimmed by 5 bases and J by 0 bases, leaving 15 bases between them. CDR3 protein: CASSPRMGTSTDTQYF. The DNA for the CDR3 is TGTGCCAGCAGCCCTCGAATGGGGACTAGCACAGATACGCAGTATTTT.

This sequence joins TRBV27 and TRBJ2-7; D perhaps matches TRBD1 (6 bases). Germline CDR1 is MNHEY and CDR2 is SMNVEV (reference sequence). This CDR3 comprises 14 residues. Trimming removed 3 bases at V and 4 bases at J, with 13 bases between. The CDR3 loop is CASSFGVQGYEQYF. The CDR3 nucleotides are TGTGCCAGCAGTTTTGGAGTACAGGGTTACGAGCAGTACTTC.

This sequence joins TRBV19 and TRBJ2-3; 10 bases agree with TRBD2. Germline V gene data show CDR1 as LNHDA and CDR2 as SQIVND (reference sequence). The J segment lost 5 bases and the V segment lost 4 bases, leaving 6 bases of the junction unmatched. The CDR3 is 15 residues long. DNA for the CDR3: TGTGCCAGTAGTAGATCCCTAGCGGGAGTAGATACGCAGTATTTT. It translates to CASSRSLAGVDTQYF.

The chain joins TRBV9 to TRBJ2-2; tentatively, D is TRBD1 or TRBD2 (5 bases each). Trimming pared 3 bases from V and 2 bases from J, leaving 11 bases between. Germline CDR1 is SGDLS and CDR2 is YYNGEE. The CDR3 is 15 residues long. CDR3 nucleotides: TGTGCCAGCAGCGCCTGGGACGACAACACCGGGGAGCTGTTTTTT. Residues: CASSAWDDNTGELFF.

This clone was seen only once. CDR3 sequence: CASSYIDPYGYTF. CDR3 nucleotides: TGTGCCAGCAGTTACATAGATCCCTATGGCTACACCTTC. The chain is built from TRBV7-9 and TRBJ1-2, with D uncertain. The V gene lost 6 bases and the J gene lost 4 bases, with 12 bases spanning the gap. In germline, CDR1 is SEHNR, CDR2 FQNEAQ (reference sequence). This CDR3 has 13 residues.